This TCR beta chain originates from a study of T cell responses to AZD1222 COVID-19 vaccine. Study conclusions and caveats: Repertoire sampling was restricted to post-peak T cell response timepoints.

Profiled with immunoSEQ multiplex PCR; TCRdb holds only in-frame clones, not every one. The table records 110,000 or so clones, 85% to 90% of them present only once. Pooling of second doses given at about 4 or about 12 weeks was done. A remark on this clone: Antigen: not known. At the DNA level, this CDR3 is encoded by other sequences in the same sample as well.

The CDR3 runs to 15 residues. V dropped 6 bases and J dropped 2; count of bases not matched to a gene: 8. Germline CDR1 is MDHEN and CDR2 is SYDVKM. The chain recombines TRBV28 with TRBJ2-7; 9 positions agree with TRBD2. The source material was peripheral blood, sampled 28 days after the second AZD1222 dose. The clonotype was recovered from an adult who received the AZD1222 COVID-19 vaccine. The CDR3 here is CASRQLAGGTYEQYF. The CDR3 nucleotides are TGTGCCAGCAGACAGTTGGCGGGAGGGACCTACGAGCAGTACTTC. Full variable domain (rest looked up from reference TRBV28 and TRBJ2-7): DVKVTQSSRYLVKRTGEKVFLECVQDMDHENMFWYRQDPGLGLRLIYFSYDVKMKEKGDIPEGYSVSREKKERFSLILESASTNQTSMYLCASRQLAGGTYEQYFGPGTRLTVT.